Below are 3 T cell receptor beta chains sequenced from a single sample in a study of T-cell reconstitution after alpha-beta-depleted transplantation in children (dated by TCRdb to the mid-2010s). The library was prepared using PCR. These reads were obtained on an Illumina HiSeq 2500. TCR libraries were prepared with molecular barcoding, using unique molecular identifiers to normalize TCRbeta repertoire quantification. TCRdb trimmed public reads at Q25 via fastp, called clones via MiXCR and kept in-frame beta chains. Each entry merges the rows of one CDR3 protein and shows their most common DNA and genes. In all, the sample holds almost 500,000 distinct CDR3 sequences, and 10% to 13% of those were seen once. In total, the top ten clones hold just over 2% of the sample. The treatment or condition label on this specimen signifies: allogeneic hematopoietic cell transplantation with graft depleted of TCRalphabeta T cells and CD19 B cells.

The material sequenced was PBMCs, taken before TCRalphabeta/CD19-depleted stem cell transplant. All receptors derive from a child aged 2 to 10 with inherited bone marrow failure, due to receive a stem cell transplant.

Many counts were recorded for this clonotype. V gene TRBV7-8 combines with J gene TRBJ1-2; D may be TRBD1 (5 bases). Germline CDR1 SGHVS, CDR2 FQNEAQ. The CDR3 totals 15 residues. V lost 6 bases and J lost 7, with 21 bases in between. The CDR3 DNA sequence: TGTGCCAGCAGTCGCACGGGGAACGGGGGTCGTGGCTACACCTTC. Protein product: CASSRTGNGGRGYTF.

This clonotype has ten or more counts. V and J are TRBV7-2 and TRBJ1-2; TRBD1 aligns across 7 bases. Germline V gene lookup returns CDR1 SGHTA and CDR2 FQGNSA. The CDR3 loop spans 15 amino acids. Trimming at V came to 1 base and at J to 1 base, leaving 3 bases not matched to a gene. CDR3 amino acids: CASSLVGTVNYGYTF. As DNA, the CDR3 is TGTGCCAGCAGCTTAGTTGGGACAGTTAACTATGGCTACACCTTC.

The sample holds a few counts of this clonotype. V usage is TRBV12-3 or TRBV12-4 and J usage is TRBJ2-1, with D unresolved. Trimming cost V 2 bases and J 7 bases, with 18 bases left between them. The CDR3 length is 16 residues. For the CDR3, the DNA is TGTGCCAGCAGTTTAACGAAGAGTGACCCTAGGAATGAGCAGTTCTTC. This codes for CASSLTKSDPRNEQFF.